These 8 T cell receptor beta chains were sequenced from one sample in a study of OX40 agonist ivuxolimab in advanced cancers. Some clones are missing from TCRdb's copy, which holds only in-frame ones; the method was immunoSEQ multiplex PCR. This sample carries some 80,000 clones, about four fifths of them seen once, and the ten largest clones take around a quarter. The sequencing used CD4+ or CD8+ T cells sorted from blood, collected in a trial of the OX40 agonist ivuxolimab. The receptors come from an adult with an advanced solid tumor such as melanoma, head and neck, liver or kidney cancer.

The rearrangement uses TRBV10-2 and TRBJ2-3; 10 nucleotides line up with TRBD2. Germline V CDR1 and CDR2: WSHSY, SAAADI. After removal of 2 bases from V and 0 bases from J, the junction contained 5 bases not matched to a gene. CDR3 length: 17 residues. In DNA form, the CDR3 reads TGCGCCAGCAGTGAGGCTAGCGGGGGCCCTAGCACAGATACGCAGTATTTT. Amino acids: CASSEASGGPSTDTQYF.

The rearrangement uses TRBV7-2 and TRBJ2-1; D unresolved. CDR1 is SGHTA and CDR2 is FQGNSA in the germline V gene. The CDR3 consists of 17 residues. Trimming removed 5 bases at V and 1 base at J, with 18 bases between. The CDR3, as DNA: TGTGCCAGCAGCCCGAGCCCACTATTATGGTCCTACAATGAGCAGTTCTTC. It translates to CASSPSPLLWSYNEQFF.

This chain links TRBV7-6 with TRBJ2-2; D not certain. With 5 bases removed from V and 6 bases from J, the gap between germline ends came to 10 bases. This CDR3 is built from 13 residues. In germline, CDR1 is SGHVS, CDR2 FNYEAQ. CDR3 residues: CASSLSSSGELFF. CDR3 DNA: TGTGCCAGCAGCCTCTCTTCATCCGGGGAGCTGTTTTTT.

This clone was picked up one time. This chain links TRBV7-2 with TRBJ1-5; D call uncertain. The CDR3 covers 14 residues. V lost 3 bases and J 5 bases, leaving 11 bases between the germline ends. Per the germline V gene, CDR1 is SGHTA and CDR2 is FQGNSA. The CDR3 DNA sequence: TGTGCCAGCAGCTTCTCCCCGGGCGATCAGCCCCAGCATTTT. This codes for CASSFSPGDQPQHF.

This clone appeared a few times. The chain employs TRBV29-1 and TRBJ1-2, with D possibly being TRBD1 (6 bases). V lost 3 bases, J lost 12 bases, and 17 bases lay in between. This CDR3 is 12 amino acids long. Germline CDR1 SQVTM, CDR2 ANQGSEA. The CDR3 nucleotides are TGCAGCGTTGAGGCGGACAGTCGGCCTCACACCTTC. Amino acids: CSVEADSRPHTF.

This clone was observed a single time. The rearrangement joins TRBV28 to TRBJ2-3; D remains ambiguous. There are 12 residues in the CDR3. Germline loops: CDR1 MDHEN, CDR2 SYDVKM. V was shortened by 6 bases and J by 4 bases, with 8 bases between the two germline ends. Here the CDR3 reads CASRDPADTQYF. CDR3 in DNA: TGTGCCAGCAGAGACCCCGCAGATACGCAGTATTTT.

The rearrangement joins TRBV30 to TRBJ2-2, with 7 bases that match TRBD2. Germline CDR1 is GTSNPN and CDR2 is SVGIG (reference sequence). CDR3 length: 14 amino acids. The ends lost 4 bases at V and 5 bases at J; junction bases unmatched: 7. The DNA for the CDR3 is TGTGCCTGGAATGGAGCGGGGAGAACCGGGGAGCTGTTTTTT. Translation: CAWNGAGRTGELFF.

This clone came up once. The chain uses TRBV5-1 and TRBJ2-5; D is undetermined. The CDR3 spans 12 residues. V shed 3 bases and J shed 0 bases, with 3 bases lying between them. CDR1 SGHRS and CDR2 YFSETQ come from the germline V gene. The CDR3 DNA reads as TGCGCCAGCAGCTACAACCAAGAGACCCAGTACTTC. Its translation: CASSYNQETQYF.